This paragraph reports one TCR beta chain. The clone's antigen remains unknown. Per-base quality was not reported, and no clone a single base away is much larger than it. Library preparation was by PCR. TCRdb lists the instrument as Illumina HiSeq 4000. High-throughput sequencing was used to profile the TCR beta-chain CDR3 region of each patient. The study's own analysis went as follows. The researchers built a classifier to tell apart papillary thyroid cancer patients with distant metastasis, based on CDR3 differences among clinicopathological groups. To measure repertoire diversity the researchers used the Shannon index, while the Morisita-Horn index served to gauge how similar the tumor and blood repertoires were. The public sequencing data were trimmed at Q25 with fastp and processed into clonotypes with MiXCR by TCRdb, which kept only in-frame beta chains. The V and J calls and clone size come from TCRdb's table, not from the authors' own analysis. For this sample there are roughly 61,000 clones; just over 4% appear just once. Together, the top ten hold about a fifth of the sample.

The sample originates from a study of metastatic and nonmetastatic thyroid tumors (dated by TCRdb to 2020 to 2021). Study-level background: The researchers compared repertoires between peripheral blood samples and tumor or nodule tissue samples from patients with malignant or benign thyroid disease. Broad study findings and their caveats: In both blood and tumor samples, malignant tumors were reported to have significantly higher TCR beta diversity than benign nodules.

None of the patients had been given any treatment before thyroid surgery. Using T-cell receptor beta sequencing, the researchers looked back retrospectively at clinical samples from patients, gathered between about 2011 and 2019. Inclusive of the bounding cysteine and phenylalanine, the CDR3 is 13 residues long. The entry retains the CDR3 DNA only, 39 bases that are in frame from base 1. From the germline V gene, CDR1 is KGHDR and CDR2 is SFDVKD. Here V drops 9 bases and J drops 10 bases, and the junction holds 11 bases not matched to any gene. The origin of this receptor is a female donor with papillary thyroid cancer or a benign thyroid nodule (not recorded which). Some clones in this sample may be carry-over from other donors' samples. Rearrangement joined TRBV24-1 to TRBJ2-1, and TRBD1 matches 7 of the central bases. The sample taken for sequencing was blood. The CDR3 protein is CATRDSGKREQFF. Read as DNA, the sequence is TGTGCCACCCGGGACAGTGGTAAGCGCGAGCAGTTCTTC.